This T cell receptor (beta chain) originates from a study of shared clonotypes between healthy human individuals. Sequenced by immunoSEQ multiplex PCR; TCRdb stores in-frame clones only, minus some. The table has 700,000 to 950,000 clones, approximately 96% seen once. V dropped 7 bases and J dropped 2; count of bases not matched to a gene: 7. The CDR3 spans 14 residues. Germline assignment: CDR1 SEHNR and CDR2 FQNEAQ (reference sequence). Only CD45RO-negative cells positively selected for CCR7 counted as naive CD8 cells, so terminally differentiated effector memory CD45RA+ cells were excluded. The origin of this receptor is a man aged 25 to 45 in good health. The sample taken for sequencing was naive CD8+ T cells sorted from blood. The chain carries TRBV7-9 and TRBJ1-2, with 7 nucleotides matching TRBD1. CDR3: CASKHGQDNYGYTF. The CDR3 DNA reads as TGTGCCAGCAAACACGGACAGGACAACTATGGCTACACCTTC. The whole variable domain, remainder taken from reference TRBV7-9 and TRBJ1-2, is DTGVSQNPRHKITKRGQNVTFRCDPISEHNRLYWYRQTLGQGPEFLTYFQNEAQLEKSRLLSDRFSAERPKGSFSTLEIQRTEQGDSAMYLCASKHGQDNYGYTFGSGTRLTVV.